This entry lists 23 T cell receptor beta chains sequenced from one sample in a study of cytomegalovirus exposure and HLA in healthy donors. Use of 60 Vbeta and 13 Jbeta primers characterized the PCR. Assay used: immunoSEQ multiplex PCR; TCRdb lists only in-frame clones, some missing. Found here are fewer than 40,000 clones, about four fifths of them singletons; the top ten hold about 9.3%. Specimen: PBMCs. These receptors were taken from a woman in her forties in good health and CMV-seronegative.

The table lists this clone with a count of one. The CDR3 DNA sequence: TGCGCCAGCAGTTCTGGGGGATACAGCGGGGTCGGGACCGGGGAGCTGTTTTTT. This codes for CASSSGGYSGVGTGELFF. V usage is TRBV5-1 and J usage is TRBJ2-2, with 7 positions matching TRBD2. The germline gives CDR1 SGHRS, CDR2 YFSETQ. The CDR3 loop spans 18 amino acids. J was trimmed by 5 bases and V by 5 bases; bases with no gene match: 18.

The rearrangement uses TRBV10-3 and TRBJ2-2, with TRBD2 as a possible D gene (6 bases). Germline CDR1 reads ENHRY; CDR2 reads SYGVKD. This CDR3 has 16 amino acids. The germline V and J ends were trimmed by 3 bases and 6 bases, with 17 bases remaining between them. DNA of the CDR3: TGTGCCATCAGTGACTCGTGGGGGGTGATGTCCGGGGAGCTGTTTTTT. Protein product: CAISDSWGVMSGELFF.

The chain links TRBV27 to TRBJ1-6, with D tentatively TRBD1 (5 bases). Looked up from germline, CDR1 is MNHEY and CDR2 is SMNVEV (reference sequence). This CDR3 is 16 amino acids long. Trimming took 1 base from V and 9 from J, leaving 16 bases between them. CDR3 DNA: TGTGCCAGCAGTTTATATTCAGGGAGGGGCCGTTCACCCCTCCACTTT. Its protein product is CASSLYSGRGRSPLHF.

This chain links TRBV29-1 with TRBJ2-1; no firm D call. Trimming left V 1 base short and J 4 bases short, with 11 bases between. CDR3 length equals 14 residues. The germline gives CDR1 SQVTM, CDR2 ANQGSEA. As DNA, the CDR3 is TGCAGCGTTGAAGTGGCAGGAATTTACAATGAGCAGTTCTTC. Translation gives CSVEVAGIYNEQFF.

J is TRBJ2-5 and V is TRBV2; TRBD2 matches 11 bases. The CDR3 sequence is 15 residues long. Trimming removed 6 bases from V and 5 bases from J; junction bases left unmatched: 8. Germline CDR1 is SNHLY and CDR2 is FYNNEI. CDR3 coding DNA: TGTGCCAGCAGCCGTGGGACTAGCGGCCGGGAGACCCAGTACTTC. This encodes CASSRGTSGRETQYF.

This chain uses TRBV7-9 with TRBJ2-3, with D unresolved. Germline assignment: CDR1 SEHNR and CDR2 FQNEAQ (reference sequence). V lost 3 bases, J lost 2 bases, and 9 bases lay in between. This CDR3 is built from 14 residues. The CDR3 is CASSLILDTDTQYF. In DNA, the CDR3 is TGTGCCAGCAGCTTGATCCTAGACACAGATACGCAGTATTTT. Filled out from reference TRBV7-9 and TRBJ2-3, the complete variable domain reads DTGVSQNPRHKITKRGQNVTFRCDPISEHNRLYWYRQTLGQGPEFLTYFQNEAQLEKSRLLSDRFSAERPKGSFSTLEIQRTEQGDSAMYLCASSLILDTDTQYFGPGTRLTVL.

This sequence joins TRBV27 and TRBJ1-1, with D perhaps matching TRBD1 (6 bases). Trimming took off 3 bases at V and 3 bases at J, with 8 bases between the two ends. Germline V CDR1 and CDR2: MNHEY, SMNVEV (reference sequence). The CDR3 covers 13 residues. This chain's CDR3 is CASSLGADTEAFF. CDR3 nucleotide sequence: TGTGCCAGCAGTTTGGGGGCTGACACTGAAGCTTTCTTT.

Only a few counts were recorded for this clone. This same CDR3 is encoded by further DNA sequences in the sample. The V gene is TRBV6-5, the J gene TRBJ1-5, with TRBD1 identical over 8 bases. V lost 6 bases, J lost 6 bases, and 7 bases stayed unmatched. Germline V lookup: CDR1 MNHEY, CDR2 SVGAGI. The CDR3 sequence is 14 residues long. CDR3 sequence reads: CASSRTGGRQPQHF. As DNA, the CDR3 is TGTGCCAGCAGCCGAACAGGGGGTCGTCAGCCCCAGCATTTT.

The V call is TRBV7-9, the J call TRBJ2-3; 9 bases map to TRBD2. The V and J ends lost 5 bases and 2 bases, in that order; junction bases with no gene match: 5. The CDR3 spans 15 residues. CDR1 SEHNR and CDR2 FQNEAQ come from the germline V gene (reference sequence). The chain's CDR3 is CASSKASGATDTQYF. CDR3 coding DNA: TGTGCCAGCAGCAAGGCTAGCGGGGCCACAGATACGCAGTATTTT.

As concerns this clone: One end of the junction does not line up with germline, which may come from a read error. The CDR3 spells CASSLGTVNEKLVF. The CDR3 DNA reads as TGTGCCAGCAGCCTCGGGACAGTTAATGAAAAACTGGTTTTT. The chain has TRBV7-9 and TRBJ1-4, with 7 bases that match TRBD1. The CDR3 spans 14 residues. Germline V lookup: CDR1 SEHNR, CDR2 FQNEAQ (reference sequence).

This clone has a single count. This rearrangement joins TRBV9 to TRBJ2-3; 8 bases align to TRBD2. The V segment lost 4 bases and the J segment 2 bases; nucleotides outside the gene matches: 12. Per germline, CDR1 SGDLS and CDR2 YYNGEE. The CDR3 length is 17 residues. The CDR3 loop reads CASSPRGGRDPTDTQYF. CDR3 in DNA: TGTGCCAGCAGCCCTCGCGGGGGGAGGGACCCCACAGATACGCAGTATTTT.

The chain has TRBV2 and TRBJ1-5; 8 nucleotides align to TRBD1. This CDR3 has 14 residues. The V segment lost 6 bases and the J segment 1 base; nucleotides outside the gene matches: 2. Germline values: CDR1 SNHLY, CDR2 FYNNEI. In DNA, the CDR3 is TGTGCCAGCAGACAGGGGGTAAGCAATCAGCCCCAGCATTTT. Residues: CASRQGVSNQPQHF.

The V and J genes are TRBV27 and TRBJ1-3; D unclear. The length of the CDR3 is 14 residues. Deletions cut 9 bases from V and 0 bases from J, with 12 bases between. Germline CDR1 and CDR2: MNHEY and SMNVEV (reference sequence). CDR3 DNA: TGTGCCAGTAAGGGAGCGTCCTCTGGAAACACCATATATTTT. This translates into CASKGASSGNTIYF.

The V gene is TRBV2, the J gene TRBJ1-6; D gene uncertain. This CDR3 has 12 residues. Deletions cut 7 bases from V and 9 bases from J, with 10 bases between. Germline V gene data show CDR1 as SNHLY and CDR2 as FYNNEI. The CDR3 loop is CASTPIGSPLHF. The CDR3 coding sequence is TGTGCCAGCACCCCGATCGGTTCACCCCTCCACTTT.

The chain is built from TRBV7-9 and TRBJ1-2; 10 nucleotides align to TRBD1. CDR1 and CDR2 from the germline V gene are SEHNR and FQNEAQ (reference sequence). The CDR3 consists of 14 residues. V lost 5 bases and J lost 10; bases outside the gene matches: 10. CDR3 protein: CASSPGTGERDYTF. CDR3 bases: TGTGCCAGCAGCCCCGGGACAGGGGAAAGGGACTACACCTTC.

The J gene is TRBJ1-3, the V gene TRBV29-1; 7 bases align to TRBD1. V shed 3 bases and J 5 bases; nucleotides not matched to a gene: 1. Germline-derived CDR1 and CDR2 are SQVTM and ANQGSEA. The CDR3 extends over 12 amino acids. The CDR3 loop is CSVDRGRNTIYF. The CDR3 coding sequence is TGCAGCGTTGACAGGGGGAGAAACACCATATATTTT.

This clone showed up just once. This chain uses TRBV28 with TRBJ1-6; no clear D. Trimming stripped 2 bases from V and 10 bases from J, with 9 bases between. The germline V gene has CDR1 MDHEN and CDR2 SYDVKM. CDR3 length: 13 amino acids. This CDR3 is CASSLDGNSPLHF. Written as DNA, the CDR3 is TGTGCCAGCAGTTTAGATGGCAACTCACCCCTCCACTTT.

This clone was found a few times. The chain uses TRBV25-1 and TRBJ2-2, with D unresolved. Trimming stripped 2 bases from V and 6 bases from J, with 7 bases between. The V gene's germline CDR1 is MGHDK and CDR2 SYGVNS. This CDR3 has 13 amino acids. In DNA form, the CDR3 reads TGTGCCAGCAGTGAAACTAATTCCGGGGAGCTGTTTTTT. It translates to CASSETNSGELFF.

The count of this clone is one. V gene TRBV5-1 combines with J gene TRBJ2-2, with 9 nucleotides matching TRBD1. Germline CDR1 SGHRS, CDR2 YFSETQ. This CDR3 contains 15 residues. The V gene end was trimmed by 2 bases and the J gene end by 5 bases; junction bases not matched to a gene: 4. The CDR3 bases are TGCGCCAGCAGCTTCGGGACAGGGAGGACCGGGGAGCTGTTTTTT. Translated: CASSFGTGRTGELFF.

The rearrangement uses TRBV2 and TRBJ1-5; D gene ambiguous. CDR3 length: 13 residues. Germline V gene sequence: CDR1 SNHLY, CDR2 FYNNEI. V lost 4 bases and J 7 bases, leaving 11 bases between the germline ends. The CDR3 spells CASSGEGGQPQHF. The DNA for the CDR3 is TGTGCCAGCAGTGGGGAGGGAGGGCAGCCCCAGCATTTT.

This chain connects TRBV4-3 to TRBJ2-4; TRBD2 matches 10 bases. Germline assignment: CDR1 LGHNA and CDR2 YSLEER. Losses at the gene ends were 2 bases for V and 2 bases for J; bases not matched to a gene: 12. The CDR3 contains 19 residues. This chain's CDR3 is CASSQRASGGAGSKNIQYF. The CDR3 DNA reads as TGCGCCAGCAGCCAAAGGGCCAGCGGGGGGGCTGGTTCCAAAAACATTCAGTACTTC.

The chain links TRBV27 to TRBJ1-5; no firm D call. This CDR3 region has 15 residues. V was trimmed by 3 bases and J by 1 base, leaving 10 bases between them. Germline-derived CDR1 and CDR2 are MNHEY and SMNVEV (reference sequence). CDR3 in DNA: TGTGCCAGCAGTTTCGGCGGACTAAGCAATCAGCCCCAGCATTTT. This codes for CASSFGGLSNQPQHF.

The chain is built from TRBV27 and TRBJ2-2; the match to TRBD2 covers 7 bases. The germline V gene encodes CDR1 MNHEY and CDR2 SMNVEV (reference sequence). The CDR3 sequence is 15 residues long. V lost 2 bases, J lost 1 base, and 1 base stayed unmatched. Here the CDR3 reads CASSLERGNTGELFF. The CDR3 coding sequence is TGTGCCAGCAGTTTAGAGCGGGGGAACACCGGGGAGCTGTTTTTT.